The present T cell receptor beta chain was sequenced within a study of blood T cell repertoires in COVID-19. Study at large: Both acute and convalescent COVID-19 samples were obtained from the United States, Italy and Spain.

Allocation to cohorts depended on clinical history reported by the participants. This CDR3 has 21 amino acids. Data came from immunoSEQ multiplex PCR; TCRdb stores just in-frame clones and leaves some out. The table lists roughly 200,000 clones, approximately 90% of them singletons. The clonotype originates from a man aged 25 to 40 who had recovered from COVID-19. The chain is built from TRBV21-1 and TRBJ2-3; the table calls TRBD2, which could not be checked here. TRBV21-1 is given as a pseudogene. Sequencing was carried out using PBMCs or T cells enriched from blood (not recorded which). The CDR3 sequence: CASRKKTGLAGPRKRTDTQYF. Written as DNA, the CDR3 is TGTGCCAGCAGGAAGAAAACGGGACTAGCGGGCCCTAGAAAACGCACAGATACGCAGTATTTT.